The clone carrying this T cell receptor (beta chain) has only a few counts. Its matching antigen is unknown. Unique molecular identifiers featured in each of the TCR beta cDNA libraries. A population of 1 to 10 million T cells gave rise to roughly 490,000 cDNA molecules. TCRdb called the PCR reads again in MiXCR, with one record for every CDR3 protein. This table has more than 500,000 distinct CDR3 sequences, around a third appearing once. The sample originates from a study of post-analysis software for immune sequencing data. Whole-study results and caveats: For normalized Chao1 diversity, multiple sclerosis patients scored significantly lower than controls did. Samples from one preparation batch, clustered by F measure, grouped strongly together.

The sequence came from a girl aged 2 to 17 with multiple sclerosis. The material sequenced was blood.

CDR3 loop: CSAARLAGGPRETQYF. In nucleotides, the CDR3 is TGCAGTGCTGCCCGACTAGCGGGGGGGCCTAGGGAGACCCAGTACTTC. The rearrangement links TRBV20-1 to TRBJ2-5; TRBD2 agrees at 14 bases. This CDR3 is 16 amino acids long. CDR1 and CDR2 from the germline V gene are DFQATT and SNEGSKA (reference sequence). V was pared by 5 bases and J by 5 bases, with 10 bases of the junction left unmatched.